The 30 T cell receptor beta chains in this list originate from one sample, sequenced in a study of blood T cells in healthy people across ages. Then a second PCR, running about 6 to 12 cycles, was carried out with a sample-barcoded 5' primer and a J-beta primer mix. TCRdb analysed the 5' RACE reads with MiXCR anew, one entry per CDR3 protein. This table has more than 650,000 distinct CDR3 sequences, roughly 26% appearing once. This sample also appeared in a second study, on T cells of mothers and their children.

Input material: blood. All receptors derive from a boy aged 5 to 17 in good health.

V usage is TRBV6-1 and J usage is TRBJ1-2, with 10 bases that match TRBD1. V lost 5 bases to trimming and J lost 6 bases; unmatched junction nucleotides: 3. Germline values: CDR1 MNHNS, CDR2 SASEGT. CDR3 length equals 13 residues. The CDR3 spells CASSRDRGNGYTF. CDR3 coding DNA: TGTGCCAGCAGTCGGGACAGGGGAAATGGCTACACCTTC.

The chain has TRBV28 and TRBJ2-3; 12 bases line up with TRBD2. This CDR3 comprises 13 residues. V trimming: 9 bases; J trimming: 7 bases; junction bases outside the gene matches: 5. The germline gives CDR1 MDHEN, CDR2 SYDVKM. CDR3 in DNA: TGTGCCAGTGGACTAGCGGGGCTAAATACGCAGTATTTT. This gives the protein CASGLAGLNTQYF.

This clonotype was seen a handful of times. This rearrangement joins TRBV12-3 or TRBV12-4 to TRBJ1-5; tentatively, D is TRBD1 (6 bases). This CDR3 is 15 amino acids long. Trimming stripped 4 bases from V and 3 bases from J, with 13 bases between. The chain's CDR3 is CASSSRGNTNQPQHF. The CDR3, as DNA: TGTGCCAGCAGTTCCAGGGGAAACACCAATCAGCCCCAGCATTTT.

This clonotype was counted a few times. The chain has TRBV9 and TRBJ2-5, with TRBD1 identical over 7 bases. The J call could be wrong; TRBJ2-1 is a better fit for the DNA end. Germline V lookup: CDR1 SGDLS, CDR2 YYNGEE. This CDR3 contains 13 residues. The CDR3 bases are TGTGCCAGCAGCGTAGACAGGGGCGATGAGCAGTTCTTC. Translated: CASSVDRGDEQFF.

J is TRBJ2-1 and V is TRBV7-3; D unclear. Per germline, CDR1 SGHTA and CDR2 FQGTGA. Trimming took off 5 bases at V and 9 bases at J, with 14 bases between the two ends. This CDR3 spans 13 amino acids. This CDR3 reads CASSPQAEGEQFF. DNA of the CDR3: TGTGCCAGCAGCCCCCAGGCGGAAGGTGAGCAGTTCTTC.

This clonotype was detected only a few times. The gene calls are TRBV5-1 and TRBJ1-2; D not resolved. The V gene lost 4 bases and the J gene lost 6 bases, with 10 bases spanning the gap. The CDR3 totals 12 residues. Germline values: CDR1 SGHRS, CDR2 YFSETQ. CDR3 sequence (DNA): TGCGCCAGCAGCAACGACCGACATGGCTACACCTTC. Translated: CASSNDRHGYTF.

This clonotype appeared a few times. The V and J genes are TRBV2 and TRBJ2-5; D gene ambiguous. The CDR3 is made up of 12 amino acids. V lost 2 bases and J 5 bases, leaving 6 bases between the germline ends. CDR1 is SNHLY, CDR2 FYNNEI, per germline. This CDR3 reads CASSEFLETQYF. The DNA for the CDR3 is TGTGCCAGCAGTGAATTTTTGGAGACCCAGTACTTC. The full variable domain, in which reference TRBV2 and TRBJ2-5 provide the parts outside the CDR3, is EPEVTQTPSHQVTQMGQEVILRCVPISNHLYFYWYRQILGQKVEFLVSFYNNEISEKSEIFDDQFSVERPDGSNFTLKIRSTKLEDSAMYFCASSEFLETQYFGPGTRLLVL.

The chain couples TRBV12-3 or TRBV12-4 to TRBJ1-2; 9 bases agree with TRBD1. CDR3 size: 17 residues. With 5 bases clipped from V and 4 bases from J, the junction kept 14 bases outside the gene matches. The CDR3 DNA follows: TGTGCCAGCAGTACCCGGACAGGGGCAGTTACCTTCTATGGCTACACCTTC. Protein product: CASSTRTGAVTFYGYTF.

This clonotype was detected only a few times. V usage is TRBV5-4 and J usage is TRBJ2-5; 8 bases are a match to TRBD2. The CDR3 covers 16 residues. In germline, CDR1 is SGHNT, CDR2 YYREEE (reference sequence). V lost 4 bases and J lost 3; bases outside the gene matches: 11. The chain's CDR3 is CASSPGVAGGEETQYF. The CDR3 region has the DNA TGTGCCAGCAGCCCTGGGGTTGCGGGGGGAGAAGAGACCCAGTACTTC.

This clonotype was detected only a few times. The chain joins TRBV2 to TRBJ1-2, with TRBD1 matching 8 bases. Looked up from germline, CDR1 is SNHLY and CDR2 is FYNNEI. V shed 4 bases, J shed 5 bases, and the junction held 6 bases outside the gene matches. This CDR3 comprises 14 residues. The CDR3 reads CASSADRGDYGYTF. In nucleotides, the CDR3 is TGTGCCAGCAGTGCAGACAGGGGAGATTATGGCTACACCTTC.

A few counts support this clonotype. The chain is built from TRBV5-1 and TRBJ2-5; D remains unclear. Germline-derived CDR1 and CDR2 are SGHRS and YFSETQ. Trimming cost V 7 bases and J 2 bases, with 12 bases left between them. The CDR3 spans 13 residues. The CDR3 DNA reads TGCGCCAGCGCCGGAGTTGGACAAGAGACCCAGTACTTC. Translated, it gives CASAGVGQETQYF.

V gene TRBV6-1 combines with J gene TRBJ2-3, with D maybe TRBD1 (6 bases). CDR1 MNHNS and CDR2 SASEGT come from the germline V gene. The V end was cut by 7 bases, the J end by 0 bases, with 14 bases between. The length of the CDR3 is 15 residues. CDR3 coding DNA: TGTGCCAGCACCCAGACAGGCCCTAGCACAGATACGCAGTATTTT. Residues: CASTQTGPSTDTQYF.

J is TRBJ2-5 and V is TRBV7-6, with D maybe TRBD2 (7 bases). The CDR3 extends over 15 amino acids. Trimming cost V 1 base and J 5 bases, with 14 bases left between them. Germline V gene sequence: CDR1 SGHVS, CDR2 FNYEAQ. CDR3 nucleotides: TGTGCCAGCAGCTTAGGGGGGGGCAGGTCGGAGACCCAGTACTTC. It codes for CASSLGGGRSETQYF.

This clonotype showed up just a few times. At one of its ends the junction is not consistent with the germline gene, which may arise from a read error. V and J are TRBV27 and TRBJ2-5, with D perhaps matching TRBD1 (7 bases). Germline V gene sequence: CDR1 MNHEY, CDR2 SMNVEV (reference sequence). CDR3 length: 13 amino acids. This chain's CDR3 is CAGSRQGGETQYF. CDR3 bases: TGTGCCGGCAGTCGCCAGGGGGGCGAGACCCAGTACTTC.

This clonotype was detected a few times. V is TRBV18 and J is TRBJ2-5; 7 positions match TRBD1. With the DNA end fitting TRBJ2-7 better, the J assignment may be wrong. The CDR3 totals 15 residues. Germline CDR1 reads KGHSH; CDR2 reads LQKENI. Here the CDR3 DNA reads TGTGCCAGCTCACCACGGACAGGACCCACCTGCGAGCAGTACTTC. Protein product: CASSPRTGPTCEQYF.

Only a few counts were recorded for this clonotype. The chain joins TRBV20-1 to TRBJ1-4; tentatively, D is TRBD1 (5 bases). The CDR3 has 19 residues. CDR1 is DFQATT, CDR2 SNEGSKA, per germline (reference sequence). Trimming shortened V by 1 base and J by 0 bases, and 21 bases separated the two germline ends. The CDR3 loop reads CSARVRGFVRISTNEKLFF. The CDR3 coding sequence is TGCAGTGCTAGAGTTCGGGGGTTTGTCAGGATTTCAACTAATGAAAAACTGTTTTTT.

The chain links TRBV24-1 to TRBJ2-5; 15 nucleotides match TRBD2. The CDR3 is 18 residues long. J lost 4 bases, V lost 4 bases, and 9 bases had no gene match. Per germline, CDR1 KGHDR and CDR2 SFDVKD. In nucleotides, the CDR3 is TGTGCCACCAGTGACGGGACTAGCGGGGGGCATGGCCGAGAGACCCAGTACTTC. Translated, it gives CATSDGTSGGHGRETQYF.

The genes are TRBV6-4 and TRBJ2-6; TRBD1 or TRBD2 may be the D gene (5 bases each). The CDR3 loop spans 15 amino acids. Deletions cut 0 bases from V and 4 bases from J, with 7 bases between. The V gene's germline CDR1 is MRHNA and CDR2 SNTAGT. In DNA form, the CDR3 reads TGTGCCAGCAGTGACTCAGGGGACGGGGCCAACGTCCTGACTTTC. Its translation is CASSDSGDGANVLTF.

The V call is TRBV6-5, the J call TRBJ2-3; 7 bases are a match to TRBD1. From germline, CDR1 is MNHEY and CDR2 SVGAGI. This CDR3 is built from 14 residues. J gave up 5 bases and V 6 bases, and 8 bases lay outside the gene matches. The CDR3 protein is CASSRTGAQDTQYF. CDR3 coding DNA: TGTGCCAGCAGCCGGACAGGAGCTCAAGATACGCAGTATTTT.

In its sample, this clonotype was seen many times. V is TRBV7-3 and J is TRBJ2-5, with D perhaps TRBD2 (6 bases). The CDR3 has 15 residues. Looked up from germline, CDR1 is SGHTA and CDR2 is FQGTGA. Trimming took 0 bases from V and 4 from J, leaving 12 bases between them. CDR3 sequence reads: CASSLTVSGGETQYF. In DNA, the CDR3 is TGTGCCAGCAGCTTAACGGTTAGCGGCGGAGAGACCCAGTACTTC.

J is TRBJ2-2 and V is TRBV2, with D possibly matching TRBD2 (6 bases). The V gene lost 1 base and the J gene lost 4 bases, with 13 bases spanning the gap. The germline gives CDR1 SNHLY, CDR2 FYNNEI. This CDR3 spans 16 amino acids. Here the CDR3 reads CASSEDGGRSTGELFF. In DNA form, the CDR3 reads TGTGCCAGCAGTGAAGACGGGGGAAGATCCACCGGGGAGCTGTTTTTT.

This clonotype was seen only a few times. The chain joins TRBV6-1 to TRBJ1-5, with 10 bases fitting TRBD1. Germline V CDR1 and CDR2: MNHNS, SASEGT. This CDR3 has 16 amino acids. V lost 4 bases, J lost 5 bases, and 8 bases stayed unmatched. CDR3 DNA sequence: TGTGCCAGCAGTGCAGCCGGGACAGGGGTACATCAGCCCCAGCATTTT. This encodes CASSAAGTGVHQPQHF.

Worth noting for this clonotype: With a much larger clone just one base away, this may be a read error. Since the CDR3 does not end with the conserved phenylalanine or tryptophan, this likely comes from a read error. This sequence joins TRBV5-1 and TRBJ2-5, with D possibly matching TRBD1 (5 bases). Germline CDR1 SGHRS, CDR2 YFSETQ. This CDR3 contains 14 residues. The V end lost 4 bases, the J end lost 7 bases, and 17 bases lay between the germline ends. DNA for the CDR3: TGCGCCAGCAGCCCCGGGTCAGGGTACGGGACCCAGTACTTA. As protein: CASSPGSGYGTQYL.

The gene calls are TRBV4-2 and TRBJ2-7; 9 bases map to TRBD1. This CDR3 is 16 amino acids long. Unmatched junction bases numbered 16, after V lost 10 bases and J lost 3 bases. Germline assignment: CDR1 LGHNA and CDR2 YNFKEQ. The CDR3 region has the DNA TGTGCCACCGCTTCGTCCGGGACAGGGAGGTTCTACGAGCAGTACTTC. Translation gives CATASSGTGRFYEQYF.

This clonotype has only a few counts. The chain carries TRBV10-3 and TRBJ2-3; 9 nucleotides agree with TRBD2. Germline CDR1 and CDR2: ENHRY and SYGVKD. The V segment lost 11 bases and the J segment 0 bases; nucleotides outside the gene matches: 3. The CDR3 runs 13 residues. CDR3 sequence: CAAAGGSTDTQYF. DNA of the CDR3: TGTGCCGCAGCGGGGGGAAGCACAGATACGCAGTATTTT.

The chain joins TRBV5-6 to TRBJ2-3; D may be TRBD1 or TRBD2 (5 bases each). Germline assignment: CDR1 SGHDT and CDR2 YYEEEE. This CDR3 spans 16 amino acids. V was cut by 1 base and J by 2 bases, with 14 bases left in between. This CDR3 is CASSLNGDRSTDTQYF. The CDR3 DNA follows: TGTGCCAGCAGCTTGAATGGGGACCGCTCCACAGATACGCAGTATTTT.

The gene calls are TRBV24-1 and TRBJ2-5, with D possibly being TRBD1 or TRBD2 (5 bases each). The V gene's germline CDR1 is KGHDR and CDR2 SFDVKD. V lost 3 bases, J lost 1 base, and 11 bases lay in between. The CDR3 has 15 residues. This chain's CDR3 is CATSDPRGPQETQYF. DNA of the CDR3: TGTGCCACCAGTGATCCGAGGGGTCCCCAAGAGACCCAGTACTTC.

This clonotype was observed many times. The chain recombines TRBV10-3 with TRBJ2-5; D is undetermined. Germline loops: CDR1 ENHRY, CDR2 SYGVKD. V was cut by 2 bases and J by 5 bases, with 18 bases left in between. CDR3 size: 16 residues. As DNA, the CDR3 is TGTGCCATCAGTGAGGTTGGACGCACCGCCGGCGAGACCCAGTACTTC. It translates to CAISEVGRTAGETQYF.

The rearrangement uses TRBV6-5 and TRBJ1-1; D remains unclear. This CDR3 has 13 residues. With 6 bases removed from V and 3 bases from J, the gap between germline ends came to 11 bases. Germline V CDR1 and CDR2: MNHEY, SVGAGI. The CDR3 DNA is TGTGCCAGCAGGCGGGCTTCCCACACTGAAGCTTTCTTT. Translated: CASRRASHTEAFF.

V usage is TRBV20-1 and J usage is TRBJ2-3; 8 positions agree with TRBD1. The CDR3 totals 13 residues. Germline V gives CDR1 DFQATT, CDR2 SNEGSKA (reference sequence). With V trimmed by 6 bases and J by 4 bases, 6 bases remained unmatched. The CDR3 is CSAGQGSSDTQYF. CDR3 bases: TGCAGTGCCGGACAGGGATCGTCAGATACGCAGTATTTT.